This TCR beta chain was captured by sequencing in a study of blood T cell repertoires in COVID-19. V lost 5 bases, J lost 2 bases, and 11 bases stayed unmatched. This CDR3 spans 17 amino acids. Germline CDR1 reads SNHLY; CDR2 reads FYNNEI. Repertoires were generated with immunoSEQ multiplex PCR, while TCRdb's copy carries only in-frame clones and drops some. The repertoire includes some 120,000 clones, around 86% of them detected once, and 15% to 20% sits in the top ten. Material: PBMCs or T cells enriched from blood (not recorded which). The receptor's source is a man aged 30 to 39 who had recovered from COVID-19. The chain couples TRBV2 to TRBJ1-3; TRBD1 agrees at 8 bases. For the CDR3, the DNA is TGTGCCAGCAGTACTATTAGACAGGGGACGACTGGAAACACCATATATTTT. Its protein product is CASSTIRQGTTGNTIYF.